This T cell receptor (beta chain) was observed in a study of blood T cell repertoires in COVID-19. Study-wide context: Sample material is recorded as cDNA or gDNA derived from T cells, B-cell-depleted T cells, or PBMCs.

V lost 5 bases and J lost 0, with 14 bases in between. Germline CDR1 and CDR2: LGHDT and YNNKEL (reference sequence). The CDR3 has 16 residues. Seattle cases were enrolled at active infection and followed longitudinally. Authors' analysis steps: It was from reference gene primer amplification that nucleated cell counts were estimated. The protocol was immunoSEQ multiplex PCR, while the TCRdb copy is restricted to in-frame clones and leaves out a portion. V and J calls and clone size are given by that table; D and trimming were obtained from the DNA. Of 100,000 to 150,000 clones in the sample, roughly 85% were seen once.

The material sequenced was peripheral blood. The genes are TRBV3-1 (or the pseudogene TRBV3-2) and TRBJ2-1, with D perhaps TRBD1 (5 bases). This clonotype was sampled from a woman of 80 years or more with COVID-19, enrolled during active disease. CDR3 loop: CASSKTRDYSYNEQFF. The CDR3 DNA sequence: TGTGCCAGCAGCAAAACCAGGGATTACTCCTACAATGAGCAGTTCTTC.